These 20 T cell receptor beta chains share one sample of origin, sequenced in a study of blood T cell repertoires in COVID-19. Here immunoSEQ multiplex PCR was the method, and the copy in TCRdb shows in-frame clones only, minus some. Among about 190,000 clones listed, 70% to 90% were seen once. Material for sequencing was peripheral blood. These receptors were taken from a woman aged 40 to 50 who had recovered from COVID-19.

A single count supports this clone. This chain links TRBV5-1 with TRBJ2-3, with 14 bases aligning to TRBD2. The CDR3 totals 16 residues. J gave up 5 bases and V 9 bases, and 11 bases lay outside the gene matches. Germline V gene lookup returns CDR1 SGHRS and CDR2 YFSETQ. The CDR3 region has the DNA TGCGCCACCGCGCCGGGACTAGCGGGAGTAGGAGATACGCAGTATTTT. This translates into CATAPGLAGVGDTQYF.

V and J are TRBV4-3 and TRBJ1-1; D may be TRBD1 (5 bases). Trimming took off 2 bases at V and 6 bases at J, with 16 bases between the two ends. The CDR3 length is 15 residues. From germline, CDR1 is LGHNA and CDR2 YSLEER. CDR3 residues: CASSQWVGRGAEAFF. DNA for the CDR3: TGCGCCAGCAGCCAATGGGTCGGACGGGGGGCTGAAGCTTTCTTT.

The chain is built from TRBV9 and TRBJ2-1; 7 positions match TRBD2. Losses at the gene ends were 0 bases for V and 3 bases for J; bases not matched to a gene: 3. The germline CDR1 and CDR2 sequences are SGDLS and YYNGEE. The length of the CDR3 is 15 residues. The chain's CDR3 is CASSVVAGRYNEQFF. CDR3 in DNA: TGTGCCAGCAGCGTAGTAGCGGGCCGCTACAATGAGCAGTTCTTC. The full variable domain, completed using reference TRBV9 and TRBJ2-1, is DSGVTQTPKHLITATGQRVTLRCSPRSGDLSVYWYQQSLDQGLQFLIQYYNGEERAKGNILERFSAQQFPDLHSELNLSSLELGDSALYFCASSVVAGRYNEQFFGPGTRLTVL.

Only one count was recorded for this clone. The chain uses TRBV28 and TRBJ1-5; perhaps TRBD1 as D (5 bases). Germline V gives CDR1 MDHEN, CDR2 SYDVKM. V gave up 5 bases and J gave up 4 bases, with 12 bases separating them. The CDR3 contains 14 residues. CDR3 bases: TGTGCCAGCAGTGGCCTGACAGCAAATCAGCCCCAGCATTTT. This translates into CASSGLTANQPQHF.

The V and J genes are TRBV7-5 and TRBJ1-4. TRBV7-5 has pseudogene status. This CDR3 spans 15 amino acids. This CDR3 is CARSLIGATNEKLFF. The CDR3 nucleotides read TGTGCCAGAAGCTTAATCGGTGCAACTAATGAAAAACTGTTTTTT.

The V and J genes are TRBV28 and TRBJ2-4; TRBD2 is a possible D gene (5 bases). V lost 5 bases, J lost 1 base, and 15 bases lay in between. Germline assignment: CDR1 MDHEN and CDR2 SYDVKM. The CDR3 length is 16 residues. CDR3 in amino acids: CASSPLRQRAKNIQYF. CDR3 nucleotide sequence: TGTGCCAGCAGTCCCCTCCGGCAGCGGGCCAAAAACATTCAGTACTTC.

The chain is built from TRBV30 and TRBJ1-1; D remains unclear. The CDR3 covers 14 residues. Trimming took 1 base from V and 1 from J, leaving 10 bases between them. The germline V gene has CDR1 GTSNPN and CDR2 SVGIG (reference sequence). CDR3 nucleotides: TGTGCCTGGAGTGGTACAGTTTCGAACACTGAAGCTTTCTTT. This sequence encodes CAWSGTVSNTEAFF. Based on the CDR3 plus reference TRBV30 and TRBJ1-1, the full variable domain is SQTIHQWPATLVQPVGSPLSLECTVEGTSNPNLYWYRQAAGRGLQLLFYSVGIGQISSEVPQNLSASRPQDRQFILSSKKLLLSDSGFYLCAWSGTVSNTEAFFGQGTRLTVV.

The rearrangement uses TRBV19 and TRBJ1-2; the match to TRBD1 covers 8 bases. CDR1 is LNHDA, CDR2 SQIVND, per germline (reference sequence). This CDR3 region has 14 residues. V trimming: 1 base; J trimming: 5 bases; junction bases outside the gene matches: 3. The CDR3 sequence: CASSIAGTGYGYTF. In DNA form, the CDR3 reads TGTGCCAGTAGTATAGCCGGGACAGGATATGGCTACACCTTC.

The table lists this clone with a count of one. The chain joins TRBV27 to TRBJ1-2, with 7 bases lining up with TRBD1. V lost 4 bases and J lost 4; bases outside the gene matches: 12. Per the germline V gene, CDR1 is MNHEY and CDR2 is SMNVEV (reference sequence). The CDR3 consists of 16 residues. The CDR3 reads CASSSSDRASFYGYTF. The CDR3 DNA reads as TGTGCCAGCAGTTCTTCAGACAGGGCGTCTTTCTATGGCTACACCTTC.

The chain uses TRBV19 and TRBJ2-1, with D perhaps TRBD2 (6 bases). V was trimmed by 0 bases and J by 8 bases, leaving 14 bases between them. Germline CDR1 LNHDA, CDR2 SQIVND (reference sequence). This CDR3 contains 15 residues. CDR3 sequence: CASSIEVGGADEQFF. The CDR3 DNA sequence: TGTGCCAGTAGTATAGAGGTCGGAGGGGCAGATGAGCAGTTCTTC.

This clone was seen once. The chain combines TRBV9 with TRBJ1-1, with a tentative D call TRBD1 (6 bases). The CDR3 loop spans 17 amino acids. The V and J ends lost 3 bases and 0 bases respectively, with 18 bases between them. Germline V CDR1 and CDR2: SGDLS, YYNGEE. The CDR3 bases are TGTGCCAGCAGCGCAAAGGGACACAATTCGATGAACACTGAAGCTTTCTTT. Translated: CASSAKGHNSMNTEAFF.

This chain uses TRBV7-2 with TRBJ1-2; a possible D gene is TRBD1 (5 bases). V lost 2 bases, J lost 4 bases, and 14 bases lay in between. Looked up from germline, CDR1 is SGHTA and CDR2 is FQGNSA. The CDR3 extends over 15 amino acids. CDR3 amino acids: CASSLYQGRPYGYTF. In nucleotides, the CDR3 is TGTGCCAGCAGCTTATATCAGGGTCGTCCCTATGGCTACACCTTC.

The rearrangement links TRBV24-1 to TRBJ2-1; TRBD2 aligns across 9 bases. The V gene's germline CDR1 is KGHDR and CDR2 SFDVKD. The CDR3 sequence is 18 residues long. V shed 3 bases and J 4 bases; nucleotides not matched to a gene: 12. The CDR3 nucleotides are TGTGCCACCAGTGATCAGGGGACTAGCCCCTATCTTTACAATGAGCAGTTCTTC. Encoded protein: CATSDQGTSPYLYNEQFF.

This clone was counted many times. This chain joins TRBV5-1 and TRBJ2-7; D is unresolved. V gave up 4 bases and J gave up 3 bases, with 17 bases separating them. Germline values: CDR1 SGHRS, CDR2 YFSETQ. The CDR3 is 15 residues long. Here the CDR3 reads CASSDPTGLDYEQYF. The CDR3, as DNA: TGCGCCAGCAGCGATCCAACGGGTCTAGACTACGAGCAGTACTTC.

This chain joins TRBV7-2 and TRBJ1-3; D uncertain. This CDR3 has 16 residues. V lost 5 bases and J 0 bases, leaving 14 bases between the germline ends. CDR1 and CDR2 from the germline V gene are SGHTA and FQGNSA. CDR3 DNA sequence: TGTGCCAGCAGCCCCCAGGCTTATAGCTCTGGAAACACCATATATTTT. Its translation is CASSPQAYSSGNTIYF.

CDR3 coding DNA: TGTGCCAGCAGTTCACTGAATCAGCCCCAGCATTTT. Its translation: CASSSLNQPQHF. The chain employs TRBV28 and TRBJ1-5; D unresolved. Germline V gene sequence: CDR1 MDHEN, CDR2 SYDVKM. The CDR3 consists of 12 residues. The ends were cut back, 4 bases at V and 4 bases at J, with 5 bases in the middle.

The J gene is TRBJ1-5, the V gene TRBV6-7; no clear D gene. TRBV6-7 is an open reading frame whose function is uncertain. Trimming stripped 4 bases from V and 0 bases from J, with 10 bases between. The CDR3 length is 15 residues. CDR3 residues: CASSCDIHSNQPQHF. For the CDR3, the DNA is TGTGCCAGCAGTTGCGACATCCATAGCAATCAGCCCCAGCATTTT.

The chain combines TRBV6-5 with TRBJ1-6; the D is unclear. CDR1 and CDR2 from the germline V gene are MNHEY and SVGAGI. The CDR3 extends over 15 amino acids. Deletions cut 6 bases from V and 0 bases from J, with 9 bases between. The CDR3 loop is CASRFTSSYNSPLHF. In DNA form, the CDR3 reads TGTGCCAGCAGATTCACTAGCTCCTATAATTCACCCCTCCACTTT.

The J gene is TRBJ1-5, the V gene TRBV28, with a weak D call TRBD1 (6 bases). V was trimmed by 7 bases and J by 5 bases, leaving 12 bases between them. Germline CDR1 MDHEN, CDR2 SYDVKM. The CDR3 length is 13 residues. In nucleotides, the CDR3 is TGTGCCAGCACTCGGACAGTCGATCAGCCCCAGCATTTT. Protein: CASTRTVDQPQHF.

This chain connects TRBV19 to TRBJ1-2, with D unresolved. This CDR3 has 14 amino acids. The germline CDR1 and CDR2 sequences are LNHDA and SQIVND (reference sequence). V gave up 3 bases and J gave up 1 base, with 9 bases separating them. The CDR3 protein is CASSMPGLNYGYTF. The DNA for the CDR3 is TGTGCCAGTAGTATGCCAGGACTTAACTATGGCTACACCTTC.